This T cell receptor beta chain emerged from a study of spatial heterogeneity in lung cancer. MiXCR, run by TCRdb on the 5' RACE reads, gives a single entry per CDR3 protein. There are about 50,000 distinct CDR3 sequences in the sample; roughly 7.4% occur only once, and 35% lies in the top ten. The table lists this clonotype with a few counts. The time point is: blood at routine non-recurrence follow-up after resection. TCRs were sequenced from unsorted whole RNA of tumor, nontumor lung or PBMC. The ends lost 6 bases at V and 2 bases at J; junction bases unmatched: 3. The CDR3 sequence is 13 residues long. Per germline, CDR1 DFQATT and CDR2 SNEGSKA (reference sequence).

This sequence was found in a female donor with early-stage non-small cell lung cancer. The sequenced sample was PBMCs, obtained at follow-up. The rearrangement joins TRBV20-1 to TRBJ2-7; 11 nucleotides align to TRBD1. The CDR3 region is CSAAGQGAYEQYF. In DNA form, the CDR3 reads TGCAGTGCCGCGGGACAGGGGGCCTACGAGCAGTACTTC.